This T cell receptor (beta chain) originates from a study of T cell repertoires in cytomegalovirus infection. Overall study context: Both CMV infection and a matching HLA type were indicated by public TCR beta signatures.

This clonotype was seen a handful of times. No antigen is known for it. The CDR3 sequence is 11 residues long. V was cut by 6 bases and J by 8 bases, with 10 bases left in between. From germline, CDR1 is MNHEY and CDR2 SVGEGT. TCRdb redid the calling of the reads with MiXCR, one entry per CDR3 protein. The table has some 680,000 distinct CDR3 sequences, roughly 36% seen once. Study observations and caveats: Cumulative frequency (of public TCR beta family members) identified carriers of CMV plus the relevant HLA. Clonotypes of TCR beta that were HLA-C-restricted and CMV-specific dominated the ex vivo response.

Input material: PBMCs. V usage is TRBV6-2 or TRBV6-3 and J usage is TRBJ1-1; no reliable D call. The receptor was derived from a human donor in good health (CMV status not recorded). Some clones in this sample may be carry-over from other donors' samples. CDR3 sequence (DNA): TGTGCCAGCAGCGACTTACGGGAAGCTTTCTTT. This gives the protein CASSDLREAFF.